The rows below give T cell receptor beta chains drawn from one sample of a study of blood T cell repertoires in COVID-19. TCRdb's copy holds only in-frame clones and misses some; the assay was immunoSEQ multiplex PCR. There are fewer than 650,000 clones in the sample; 85% to 90% occur only once, and less than 9.5% lies in the top ten. Sequenced: peripheral blood. All receptors derive from a woman between 45 and 65 years old with COVID-19, enrolled during active disease. Both conserved end residues are part of each CDR3. A D gene is named only where the DNA matches it firmly. Some rows mark clone size as missing; the rest say once, few, many or name a class of expanded clone.

NA,TRBV12-3/TRBV12-4,TRBJ1-1,NA,CASRTGKVTEAFF,TGTGCCAGCAGAACAGGGAAGGTGACTGAAGCTTTCTTT
few,TRBV7-9,TRBJ1-1,TRBD1,CASSPGQTSNTEAFF,TGTGCCAGCAGCCCGGGACAGACTTCGAACACTGAAGCTTTCTTT
NA,TRBV12-5,TRBJ1-3,NA,CASGSDGNTIYF,TGTGCTAGTGGTAGCGACGGAAACACCATATATTTT
NA,TRBV5-1,TRBJ2-1,TRBD2,CASSFGLAGMSSYNEQFF,TGCGCCAGCAGCTTCGGACTAGCGGGGATGAGCTCCTACAATGAGCAGTTCTTC
NA,TRBV6-5,TRBJ2-7,NA,CASSYSKDFSYEQYF,TGTGCCAGCAGTTACTCGAAGGACTTTTCCTACGAGCAGTACTTC
NA,TRBV6-6,TRBJ1-1,NA,CASSRDETEAFF,TGTGCCAGCAGCCGCGATGAGACTGAAGCTTTCTTT
NA,TRBV3-1/TRBV3-2,TRBJ2-7,TRBD2,CASSPGLAASYEQYF,TGTGCCAGCAGCCCGGGACTAGCGGCGTCCTACGAGCAGTACTTC
NA,TRBV28,TRBJ1-5,TRBD1,CASSDDRGTSNQPQHF,TGTGCCAGCAGTGACGACAGGGGAACAAGCAATCAGCCCCAGCATTTT
NA,TRBV5-1,TRBJ2-7,NA,CASSLEKGVSYEQYF,TGCGCCAGCAGCTTGGAGAAGGGGGTGTCCTACGAGCAGTACTTC
NA,TRBV6-4,TRBJ2-3,NA,CASSAVGGGTDTQYF,TGTGCCAGCAGTGCCGTAGGGGGGGGCACAGATACGCAGTATTTT
NA,TRBV4-1,TRBJ2-1,TRBD2,CASSQGLTSRREQFF,TGCGCCAGCAGCCAAGGCTTGACTAGCCGTCGGGAGCAGTTCTTC
NA,TRBV6-5,TRBJ1-1,NA,CASTPGQRNTEAFF,TGTGCCAGCACCCCTGGACAGAGGAACACTGAAGCTTTCTTT
NA,TRBV5-4,TRBJ2-5,TRBD2,CASSLGGGGYQETQYF,TGTGCCAGCAGCTTGGGAGGCGGGGGGTACCAAGAGACCCAGTACTTC
few,TRBV12-3/TRBV12-4,TRBJ2-3,TRBD1,CASSSPGGTQYF,TGTGCCAGCAGTTCTCCAGGGGGTACGCAGTATTTT
NA,TRBV29-1,TRBJ2-7,TRBD1,CSVLGTGREPYEQYF,TGCAGCGTATTGGGGACAGGGAGGGAGCCCTACGAGCAGTACTTC
NA,TRBV3-1/TRBV3-2,TRBJ2-5,TRBD2,CASSPRRTSGGLETQYF,TGTGCCAGCAGCCCCCGACGGACTAGCGGGGGCTTAGAGACCCAGTACTTC
NA,TRBV4-1,TRBJ2-1,TRBD2,CASSQDGTSGGASYNEQFF,TGCGCCAGCAGCCAAGACGGGACTAGCGGGGGGGCCTCCTACAATGAGCAGTTCTTC
NA,TRBV6-1,TRBJ2-7,TRBD1,CASSASLGTDYYEQYF,TGTGCCAGCAGTGCATCCCTCGGGACAGATTACTACGAGCAGTACTTC
NA,TRBV5-4,TRBJ2-5,TRBD2,CASGYLAGETQYF,TGTGCCAGCGGCTACCTAGCGGGGGAGACCCAGTACTTC
NA,TRBV5-6,TRBJ2-5,NA,CASSPERMSETQYF,TGTGCCAGCAGCCCAGAGCGGATGAGCGAGACCCAGTACTTC
NA,TRBV27,TRBJ1-5,NA,CASSLSYLGAQHF,TGTGCCAGCAGTTTATCATACCTAGGGGCCCAGCATTTT
NA,TRBV30,TRBJ2-3,TRBD2,CAWSGAGGPADTQYF,TGTGCCTGGAGTGGGGCGGGGGGGCCCGCAGATACGCAGTATTTT
NA,TRBV5-1,TRBJ1-6,NA,CASSLKGSPLHF,TGCGCCAGCAGCCTTAAGGGGTCACCCCTCCACTTT
NA,TRBV7-9,TRBJ1-2,NA,CASSSRTVYGYTF,TGTGCCAGCAGCTCTAGGACAGTCTATGGCTACACCTTC
NA,TRBV7-8,TRBJ1-5,NA,CASSPTGKQPQHF,TGTGCCAGCAGCCCTACAGGGAAGCAGCCCCAGCATTTT
once,TRBV6-5,TRBJ2-4,TRBD1,CASSYNQLTGIQYF,TGTGCCAGCAGTTACAATCAACTGACAGGGATTCAGTACTTC
NA,TRBV11-1,TRBJ1-1,NA,CASSLEEANTEAFF,TGTGCCAGCAGCTTAGAGGAGGCGAACACTGAAGCTTTCTTT
NA,TRBV3-1/TRBV3-2,TRBJ1-4,NA,CASSPTAGGEKLFF,TGTGCCAGCAGCCCGACAGCGGGAGGTGAAAAACTGTTTTTT
NA,TRBV11-2,TRBJ2-3,TRBD2,CASSLASGGRGNTQYF,TGTGCCAGCAGCTTAGCTAGCGGGGGCCGAGGGAATACGCAGTATTTT
once,TRBV11-2,TRBJ2-6,NA,CASSLPRSGANVLTF,TGTGCCAGCAGCTTACCCCGCTCTGGGGCCAACGTCCTGACTTTC
NA,TRBV27,TRBJ1-5,TRBD1,CASSLLGQGGQPQHF,TGTGCCAGCAGTTTGCTCGGCCAGGGGGGTCAGCCCCAGCATTTT
NA,TRBV10-1,TRBJ1-1,TRBD1,CASSARTGVSEAFF,TGCGCCAGCAGTGCCAGGACAGGGGTTTCAGAAGCTTTCTTT
once,TRBV27,TRBJ1-2,TRBD1,CASSRRVAGQEGWRYTF,TGTGCCAGCAGTCGTCGGGTCGCGGGACAGGAGGGTTGGCGCTACACCTTC
NA,TRBV10-2,TRBJ2-3,TRBD2,CASSEKRGVTDTQYF,TGCGCCAGCAGTGAGAAGCGGGGGGTGACAGATACGCAGTATTTT
NA,TRBV27,TRBJ1-6,TRBD1,CASSLGTGINSPLHF,TGTGCCAGCAGTTTAGGGACAGGGATAAATTCACCCCTCCACTTT
NA,TRBV7-7,TRBJ2-3,NA,CASSSSTVGGDTQYF,TGTGCCAGCAGCTCGTCGACGGTTGGCGGAGATACGCAGTATTTT
few,TRBV19,TRBJ1-6,NA,CASSMRDSPLHF,TGTGCCAGTAGTATGAGGGATTCACCCCTCCACTTT
NA,TRBV10-2,TRBJ1-2,NA,CASSERGSYGYTF,TGCGCCAGCAGTGAAAGAGGGAGCTATGGCTACACCTTC
NA,TRBV7-9,TRBJ2-3,NA,CASSFRGHGDTQYF,TGTGCCAGCAGCTTTAGAGGCCATGGAGATACGCAGTATTTT
NA,TRBV11-1,TRBJ2-5,NA,CASSLGGQGTFETQYF,TGTGCCAGCAGCTTAGGCGGCCAGGGGACGTTCGAGACCCAGTACTTC
NA,TRBV12-3/TRBV12-4,TRBJ1-1,NA,CASGGNEAFF,TGTGCCAGCGGGGGGAACGAAGCTTTCTTT
few,TRBV2,TRBJ1-6,TRBD1,CASSGQGRINSPLHF,TGTGCCAGCAGTGGACAGGGAAGAATTAATTCACCCCTCCACTTT
NA,TRBV5-1,TRBJ1-2,NA,CASSLRKWGRNHGYTF,TGCGCCAGCAGCTTGAGGAAGTGGGGGCGCAATCATGGCTACACCTTC
NA,TRBV6-1,TRBJ1-1,NA,CASSEQASTEAFF,TGTGCCAGCAGTGAACAGGCATCCACTGAAGCTTTCTTT
NA,TRBV7-3,TRBJ1-5,NA,CASSLGPDQPQHF,TGTGCCAGCAGCTTAGGGCCTGATCAGCCCCAGCATTTT
NA,TRBV2,TRBJ1-2,NA,CASTPGFYGYTF,TGTGCCAGCACGCCAGGTTTCTATGGCTACACCTTC
NA,TRBV4-2,TRBJ2-1,TRBD1,CASSRSSQGANEQFF,TGTGCCAGCAGCCGCTCTTCACAGGGGGCCAATGAGCAGTTCTTC
NA,TRBV30,TRBJ1-1,TRBD1,CAWSGQQGSTEAFF,TGTGCCTGGAGTGGCCAACAGGGGAGCACTGAAGCTTTCTTT
NA,TRBV6-6,TRBJ1-6,NA,CASSSSPDSSNSPLHF,TGTGCCAGCAGTTCCTCCCCGGACAGCTCCAATTCACCCCTCCACTTT